This passage covers 5 T cell receptor beta chains from one sample sequenced in a study of CD8+CD57+ T cells in acquired aplastic anemia. Investigators profiled TCR beta VDJ and CDR3 from genomic DNA template. TCRdb called the reads again in MiXCR, with one record for every CDR3 protein. The repertoire holds approximately 250,000 distinct CDR3 sequences, with roughly 82% as singletons. An expansion of CD8+CD57+ cells by flow cytometry had been shown in patients chosen for sequencing. The sequenced sample was sorted CD4+, CD8+, or CD8+CD57+ T cells (not recorded which) from PBMCs. Every receptor here comes from a human donor with aplastic anemia.

Comments on this clonotype: Given the absence of the conserved phenylalanine or tryptophan at the CDR3 end, a read error is likely. The DNA is omitted, as the CDR3 cannot be located on it reliably, and the CDR3 follows TCRdb's listing. The gene calls are TRBV2 and TRBJ1-2. Both ends counted, the CDR3 spans 15 residues. Looked up from germline, CDR1 is SNHLY and CDR2 is FYNNEI. CDR3 region: CASSEAGSGSGYEQY.

This chain uses TRBV20-1 with TRBJ1-2, with D possibly being TRBD1 (5 bases). Germline V gene lookup returns CDR1 DFQATT and CDR2 SNEGSKA (reference sequence). This CDR3 region has 14 residues. Trimming stripped 7 bases from V and 3 bases from J, with 18 bases between. The CDR3 protein is CSVRAPHPDYGYTF. The CDR3 coding sequence is TGCAGTGTCAGGGCACCTCACCCCGACTATGGCTACACCTTC.

This chain uses TRBV7-9 with TRBJ1-2, with D possibly being TRBD1 (5 bases). Germline CDR1 and CDR2: SEHNR and FQNEAQ (reference sequence). With 6 bases removed from V and 4 bases from J, the gap between germline ends came to 18 bases. This CDR3 is 15 amino acids long. DNA for the CDR3: TGTGCCAGCAGGTTCGGTAGGGGCTCGGTCTATGGCTACACCTTC. Protein product: CASRFGRGSVYGYTF.

The CDR3 loop is CASSIERDGHNYGYTF. Written as DNA, the CDR3 is TGTGCCAGTAGTATAGAGCGGGACGGGCACAATTATGGCTACACCTTC. The V gene is TRBV19, the J gene TRBJ1-2, with D possibly TRBD1 on 5 matching bases. The CDR3 extends over 16 amino acids. Trimming shortened V by 0 bases and J by 5 bases, and 16 bases separated the two germline ends. Germline loops: CDR1 LNHDA, CDR2 SQIVND (reference sequence).

This clonotype was detected a few times. This sequence joins TRBV4-1 and TRBJ1-5; D possibly corresponds to TRBD1 (5 bases). V lost 4 bases to trimming and J lost 6 bases, with 13 bases between them. The CDR3 extends over 14 amino acids. CDR1 and CDR2 (germline): MGHRA, YSYEKL. The CDR3 region is CASSRAGSGQPQHF. In DNA form, the CDR3 reads TGCGCCAGCAGCCGCGCAGGGTCGGGTCAGCCCCAGCATTTT.